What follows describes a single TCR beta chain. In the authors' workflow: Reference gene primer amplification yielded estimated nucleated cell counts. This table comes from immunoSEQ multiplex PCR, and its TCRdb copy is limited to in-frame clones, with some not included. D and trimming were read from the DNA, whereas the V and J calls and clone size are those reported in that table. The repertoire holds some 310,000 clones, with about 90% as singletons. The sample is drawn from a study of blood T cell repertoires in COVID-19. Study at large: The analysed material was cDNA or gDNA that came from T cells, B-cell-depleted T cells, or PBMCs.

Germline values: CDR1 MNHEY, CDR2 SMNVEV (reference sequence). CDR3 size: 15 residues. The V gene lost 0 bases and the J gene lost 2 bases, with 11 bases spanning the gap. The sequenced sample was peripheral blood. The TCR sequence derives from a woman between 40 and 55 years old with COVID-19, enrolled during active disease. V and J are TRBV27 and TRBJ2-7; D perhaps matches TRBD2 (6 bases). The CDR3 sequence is CASSLSSSGPYEQYF. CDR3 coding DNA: TGTGCCAGCAGTTTATCGAGTAGCGGCCCCTACGAGCAGTACTTC.